The next 9 T cell receptor beta chains were all read from a single sample in a study of vaccination effects on CD4 cells after COVID-19. Antigen-specific CD4+ T cell clonotypes were called by their expansion after viral peptide-pool culture in ViraFEST. Around day 10 of culture, CD4+ T cells were separated out. The vaccine recipients had no prior SARS-CoV-2 infection, with negative nucleocapsid antibodies. Here immunoSEQ multiplex PCR was the method, and the copy in TCRdb shows in-frame clones only, minus some. The sample holds tens of thousands of clones, roughly four fifths seen once. These receptors are not linked to any known antigen. The sequenced sample was CD4+ T cells from PBMCs cultured with HCoV-NL63 spike peptides, obtained before COVID-19 vaccination. Receptors were obtained from a human donor who received a COVID-19 vaccine.

The J gene is TRBJ2-5, the V gene TRBV23-1, with D maybe TRBD2 (5 bases). TRBV23-1 is designated an ORF whose function remains uncertain. The ends were cut back, 6 bases at V and 1 base at J, with 15 bases in the middle. The CDR3 spans 15 residues. The CDR3 loop is CASSQEGSSQETQYF. The CDR3 bases are TGCGCCAGCAGCCAAGAGGGCAGCTCCCAAGAGACCCAGTACTTC.

This rearrangement joins TRBV18 to TRBJ1-1; D remains ambiguous. V was shortened by 4 bases and J by 13 bases, with 16 bases between the two germline ends. The CDR3 length is 12 residues. Germline CDR1 is KGHSH and CDR2 is LQKENI. The CDR3 spells CASSLGPEGGFF. Here the CDR3 DNA reads TGTGCCAGCTCACTCGGACCGGAAGGTGGTTTCTTT.

V gene TRBV3-1 (or the pseudogene TRBV3-2) combines with J gene TRBJ2-2; tentatively, D is TRBD1 (6 bases). Germline CDR1 reads LGHDT; CDR2 reads YNNKEL (reference sequence). The CDR3 runs 13 residues. V lost 5 bases and J lost 11, with 15 bases in between. CDR3 protein: CASSEINRVELFF. As DNA, the CDR3 is TGTGCCAGCAGCGAAATAAACAGGGTCGAGCTGTTTTTT.

This clone occurred a few times. DNA for the CDR3: TGTGCCAGCAGTGGGACAGCTATCAATGAGCAGTTCTTC. This encodes CASSGTAINEQFF. The rearrangement links TRBV2 to TRBJ2-1; D might be TRBD1 (6 bases). CDR3 length: 13 amino acids. V lost 4 bases to trimming and J lost 6 bases, with 10 bases between them. Germline V gene data show CDR1 as SNHLY and CDR2 as FYNNEI. Combining the CDR3 with reference TRBV2 and TRBJ2-1 gives the whole variable domain EPEVTQTPSHQVTQMGQEVILRCVPISNHLYFYWYRQILGQKVEFLVSFYNNEISEKSEIFDDQFSVERPDGSNFTLKIRSTKLEDSAMYFCASSGTAINEQFFGPGTRLTVL.

V usage is TRBV18 and J usage is TRBJ2-3, with D maybe TRBD1 (6 bases). Germline-derived CDR1 and CDR2 are KGHSH and LQKENI. This CDR3 is 14 amino acids long. The ends were cut back, 3 bases at V and 6 bases at J, with 13 bases in the middle. The CDR3 sequence: CASSPPQGWDTQYF. CDR3 coding DNA: TGTGCCAGCTCACCTCCACAGGGTTGGGATACGCAGTATTTT.

The V call is TRBV30, the J call TRBJ1-1; 7 nucleotides match TRBD1. This CDR3 spans 13 amino acids. Germline V gene sequence: CDR1 GTSNPN, CDR2 SVGIG (reference sequence). In DNA form, the CDR3 reads TGTGCTTGCCACCCGGGACAGAGCACTGAAGCTTTCTTT. Its translation: CACHPGQSTEAFF.

The chain couples TRBV18 to TRBJ2-2, with D perhaps TRBD1 (6 bases). CDR3 length: 15 amino acids. In germline, CDR1 is KGHSH, CDR2 LQKENI. V was clipped by 6 bases and J by 2 bases, with 13 bases between them. CDR3 region: CASSPDRKNTGELFF. The DNA of the CDR3 is TGTGCCAGCTCCCCGGACAGAAAAAACACCGGGGAGCTGTTTTTT.

This clone was counted a single time. CDR3 nucleotides: TGTGCCAGTAGTCGAGGGACTGACTTTTTTTCCGAGCAGTTCTTC. Protein product: CASSRGTDFFSEQFF. The rearrangement uses TRBV19 and TRBJ2-1, with a tentative D call TRBD2 (6 bases). Deletions cut 5 bases from V and 10 bases from J, with 21 bases between. The CDR3 has 15 residues. In germline, CDR1 is LNHDA, CDR2 SQIVND (reference sequence).

This chain connects TRBV5-1 to TRBJ2-3; D remains ambiguous. The CDR3 totals 13 residues. V lost 1 base and J 6 bases, leaving 9 bases between the germline ends. The V gene's germline CDR1 is SGHRS and CDR2 YFSETQ. CDR3 region: CASSLKALDTQYF. The CDR3 bases are TGCGCCAGCAGCTTGAAGGCGCTCGATACGCAGTATTTT.